This T cell receptor (beta chain) was captured by sequencing in a study of blood T cell repertoires in COVID-19. In the original workflow: Cell counts per sample came from amplifying reference gene primers. The data were produced by immunoSEQ multiplex PCR, yet TCRdb's version contains in-frame clones alone and is incomplete. That table is the source of V, J and clone size, and D and trimming were worked out from the DNA. The sample lists about 190,000 clones, roughly 80% seen once, with approximately 15% in the top ten. The material sequenced was peripheral blood. The source is a man under 40 with active or convalescent COVID-19.

In DNA form, the CDR3 reads TGTGCCAGCAGTTATGAGGAGATGAACACTGAAGCTTTCTTT. This codes for CASSYEEMNTEAFF. V is TRBV6-5 and J is TRBJ1-1; D unclear. This CDR3 spans 14 amino acids. V was cut by 3 bases and J by 0 bases, with 8 bases left in between. CDR1 and CDR2 from the germline V gene are MNHEY and SVGAGI.